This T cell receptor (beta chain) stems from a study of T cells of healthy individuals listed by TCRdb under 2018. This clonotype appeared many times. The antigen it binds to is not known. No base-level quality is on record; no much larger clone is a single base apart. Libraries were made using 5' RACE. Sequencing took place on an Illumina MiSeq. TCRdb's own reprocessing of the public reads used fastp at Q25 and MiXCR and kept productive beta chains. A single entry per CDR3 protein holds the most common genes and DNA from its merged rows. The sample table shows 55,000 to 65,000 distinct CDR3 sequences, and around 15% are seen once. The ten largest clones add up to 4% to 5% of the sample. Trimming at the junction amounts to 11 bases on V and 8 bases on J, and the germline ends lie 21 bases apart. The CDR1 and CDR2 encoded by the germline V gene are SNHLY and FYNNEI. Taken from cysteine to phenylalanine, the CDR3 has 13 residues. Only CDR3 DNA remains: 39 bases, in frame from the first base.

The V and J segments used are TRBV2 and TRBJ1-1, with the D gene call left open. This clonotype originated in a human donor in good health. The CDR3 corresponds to CASRPHSTREAFF. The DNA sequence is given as TGTGCCTCTCGCCCCCATTCTACGAGGGAAGCTTTCTTT.